Listed below are T cell receptor beta chains from one sample, sequenced in a study of blood T cell repertoires in COVID-19. Here immunoSEQ multiplex PCR was the method, and the copy in TCRdb shows in-frame clones only, minus some. The sample includes 25,000 to 35,000 clones, roughly 85% of them seen just once. Sequencing input: peripheral blood. These TCRs come from a human donor in a cohort sampled during active COVID-19. CDR3s include the opening cysteine and the closing phenylalanine or tryptophan. The order of the fields is D gene, J gene, V gene, clone size, CDR3 protein, CDR3 DNA. A D gene is named only where the DNA matches it firmly. Only part of the rows carry a size: once, few, many, or a class if the clone is expanded.

D gene: .
J gene: TRBJ2-3
V gene: TRBV13
clone size: .
CDR3 protein: CASSFRRPDTQYF
CDR3 DNA: TGTGCCAGCAGCTTCCGGCGGCCAGATACGCAGTATTTT

D gene: .
J gene: TRBJ2-3
V gene: TRBV27
clone size: .
CDR3 protein: CASSLVRVASGGDTQYF
CDR3 DNA: TGTGCCAGCAGTTTAGTCCGAGTAGCTTCCGGGGGAGATACGCAGTATTTT

D gene: .
J gene: TRBJ2-7
V gene: TRBV7-8
clone size: .
CDR3 protein: CASSLGGSLELDEQYF
CDR3 DNA: TGTGCCAGCAGTCTAGGGGGTAGTTTAGAGTTGGACGAGCAGTACTTC

D gene: .
J gene: TRBJ1-5
V gene: TRBV24-1
clone size: .
CDR3 protein: CATSDRFINQPQHF
CDR3 DNA: TGTGCCACCAGTGACAGATTCATAAATCAGCCCCAGCATTTT

D gene: .
J gene: TRBJ2-1
V gene: TRBV4-2
clone size: .
CDR3 protein: CASSQGQSSYNEQFF
CDR3 DNA: TGTGCCAGCAGCCAAGGACAGAGCTCCTACAATGAGCAGTTCTTC

D gene: TRBD1
J gene: TRBJ2-4
V gene: TRBV10-2
clone size: .
CDR3 protein: CASSAFLTGAIAKNIQYF
CDR3 DNA: TGCGCCAGCAGTGCGTTCCTGACAGGGGCGATTGCCAAAAACATTCAGTACTTC

D gene: .
J gene: TRBJ1-6
V gene: TRBV11-1
clone size: .
CDR3 protein: CASSLVGGAYNSPLHF
CDR3 DNA: TGTGCCAGCAGCTTAGTTGGAGGGGCCTATAATTCACCCCTCCACTTT

D gene: TRBD2
J gene: TRBJ2-7
V gene: TRBV27
clone size: .
CDR3 protein: CASSPSGGGSYEQYF
CDR3 DNA: TGTGCCAGCAGCCCCAGCGGCGGGGGCTCCTACGAGCAGTACTTC

D gene: TRBD1
J gene: TRBJ2-7
V gene: TRBV20-1
clone size: .
CDR3 protein: CSASPGQGFYEQYF
CDR3 DNA: TGCAGTGCTAGTCCGGGACAGGGGTTCTACGAGCAGTACTTC

D gene: .
J gene: TRBJ1-2
V gene: TRBV6-5
clone size: .
CDR3 protein: CASTRVGGQDGYTF
CDR3 DNA: TGTGCCAGCACCCGAGTCGGGGGGCAGGATGGCTACACCTTC

D gene: .
J gene: TRBJ2-7
V gene: TRBV3-1/TRBV3-2
clone size: .
CDR3 protein: CASSLAVFGEQYF
CDR3 DNA: TGTGCCAGCAGCCTGGCCGTGTTTGGCGAGCAGTACTTC

D gene: .
J gene: TRBJ2-7
V gene: TRBV6-5
clone size: .
CDR3 protein: CASSRGFYEQYF
CDR3 DNA: TGTGCCAGCAGTAGGGGTTTCTACGAGCAGTACTTC

D gene: .
J gene: TRBJ1-5
V gene: TRBV19
clone size: few
CDR3 protein: CASSRGQPQHF
CDR3 DNA: TGTGCCAGTAGTCGCGGTCAGCCCCAGCATTTT

D gene: .
J gene: TRBJ1-2
V gene: TRBV5-6
clone size: .
CDR3 protein: CASSLVQDGYTF
CDR3 DNA: TGTGCCAGCAGCTTGGTCCAGGATGGCTACACCTTC

D gene: TRBD1
J gene: TRBJ1-2
V gene: TRBV3-1/TRBV3-2
clone size: .
CDR3 protein: CASSLSLTGGYGYTF
CDR3 DNA: TGTGCCAGCAGCCTTAGCCTCACAGGGGGCTATGGCTACACCTTC

D gene: .
J gene: TRBJ1-1
V gene: TRBV7-2
clone size: .
CDR3 protein: CASSLQYNPEAFF
CDR3 DNA: TGTGCCAGCAGCTTACAGTATAACCCTGAAGCTTTCTTT

D gene: .
J gene: TRBJ2-5
V gene: TRBV6-5
clone size: .
CDR3 protein: CASSPLGEETQYF
CDR3 DNA: TGTGCCAGCAGTCCCCTAGGAGAAGAGACCCAGTACTTC

D gene: .
J gene: TRBJ1-3
V gene: TRBV6-5
clone size: .
CDR3 protein: CASSYYQGNTIYF
CDR3 DNA: TGTGCCAGCAGTTACTATCAAGGAAACACCATATATTTT

D gene: TRBD1
J gene: TRBJ1-1
V gene: TRBV7-9
clone size: .
CDR3 protein: CASSWATGGDTEAFF
CDR3 DNA: TGTGCCAGCAGCTGGGCTACAGGGGGCGACACTGAAGCTTTCTTT

D gene: .
J gene: TRBJ2-3
V gene: TRBV15
clone size: .
CDR3 protein: CATSRDSRALHF
CDR3 DNA: TGTGCCACCAGCAGAGATTCGAGGGCCCTACATTTT

D gene: .
J gene: TRBJ2-1
V gene: TRBV20-1
clone size: .
CDR3 protein: CSAWGRLEQFF
CDR3 DNA: TGCAGTGCTTGGGGGCGGCTTGAGCAGTTCTTC

D gene: .
J gene: TRBJ2-7
V gene: TRBV19
clone size: .
CDR3 protein: CASSEAGLYEQYF
CDR3 DNA: TGTGCCAGTAGTGAGGCGGGCCTGTACGAGCAGTACTTC

D gene: TRBD1
J gene: TRBJ1-2
V gene: TRBV5-1
clone size: .
CDR3 protein: CASSLDRGGYTF
CDR3 DNA: TGCGCCAGCAGCTTGGACAGGGGTGGCTACACCTTC

D gene: TRBD1
J gene: TRBJ2-3
V gene: TRBV5-8
clone size: .
CDR3 protein: CASSLSQGGGEDTQYF
CDR3 DNA: TGTGCCAGCAGCTTGTCACAGGGGGGCGGAGAGGATACGCAGTATTTT

D gene: .
J gene: TRBJ2-1
V gene: TRBV25-1
clone size: .
CDR3 protein: CASSPDSWSWVDNEQFF
CDR3 DNA: TGTGCCAGCAGTCCCGACAGCTGGAGCTGGGTGGACAATGAGCAGTTCTTC

D gene: .
J gene: TRBJ1-3
V gene: TRBV4-3
clone size: .
CDR3 protein: CASSQDMGQPGNTIYF
CDR3 DNA: TGCGCCAGCAGCCAAGATATGGGGCAGCCCGGAAACACCATATATTTT

D gene: TRBD1
J gene: TRBJ2-5
V gene: TRBV6-5
clone size: once
CDR3 protein: CASSFHGQGETQYF
CDR3 DNA: TGTGCCAGCAGCTTCCACGGACAGGGAGAGACCCAGTACTTC

D gene: .
J gene: TRBJ2-7
V gene: TRBV24-1
clone size: .
CDR3 protein: CATSRGYEQYF
CDR3 DNA: TGTGCCACCAGTAGGGGCTACGAGCAGTACTTC

D gene: TRBD1
J gene: TRBJ2-2
V gene: TRBV7-7
clone size: few
CDR3 protein: CASSRDRNTGELFF
CDR3 DNA: TGTGCTAGCAGCAGGGACAGGAACACCGGGGAGCTGTTTTTT

D gene: .
J gene: TRBJ2-7
V gene: TRBV5-6
clone size: .
CDR3 protein: CASSLAGSLGYEQYF
CDR3 DNA: TGTGCCAGCAGCTTGGCCGGGAGCCTCGGGTACGAGCAGTACTTC

D gene: .
J gene: TRBJ2-7
V gene: TRBV2
clone size: .
CDR3 protein: CASRIGGRHEQYF
CDR3 DNA: TGTGCCAGCAGGATCGGGGGGCGCCACGAGCAGTACTTC

D gene: TRBD1
J gene: TRBJ2-7
V gene: TRBV7-2
clone size: once
CDR3 protein: CASSLYRDRGYEQYF
CDR3 DNA: TGTGCCAGCAGCCTCTACCGGGACAGGGGCTACGAGCAGTACTTC